This T cell receptor beta chain is from a study of blood T cell repertoires in COVID-19. On the study more broadly: COVID-19 samples collected from the United States, Italy and Spain covered acute and convalescent phases. T cells, B-cell-depleted T cells, or PBMCs provided the cDNA or gDNA that served as material.

TCRdb keeps only in-frame clones here, not all; method: immunoSEQ multiplex PCR. The data contain fewer than 400,000 clones, approximately 86% of them singletons. The junction had 13 bases not matched to a gene; V was cut back by 6 bases and J by 12 bases. Per the germline V gene, CDR1 is MNHEY and CDR2 is SMNVEV (reference sequence). The CDR3 sequence is 15 residues long. The chain links TRBV27 to TRBJ1-6, with 8 bases matching TRBD1. The sequence came from a human donor in a cohort sampled during active COVID-19. Sequenced sample: peripheral blood. CDR3 DNA: TGTGCCAGCAGAGGGCAGGGGGCTTCCTTTAAACCCCTCCACTTT. Translating it yields CASRGQGASFKPLHF.